The clone carrying this TCR beta chain was seen many times. This entry comes from a study of neurological immune-mediated disorders. The germline CDR1 and CDR2 sequences are SGHRS and YFSETQ. V was trimmed by 1 base and J by 4 bases, leaving 8 bases between them. The CDR3 length is 14 residues. A single record per CDR3 protein comes from TCRdb applying MiXCR to the 5' RACE reads. The sample lists 20,000 or so distinct CDR3 sequences; around 15% were seen once. This receptor was identified in a woman between 35 and 50 years old with HTLV-1-associated myelopathy (HAM/TSP). The V gene is TRBV5-1, the J gene TRBJ1-4; D is possibly TRBD1 (5 bases). The sequencing input was PBMCs. The CDR3 bases are TGCGCCAGCAGCTTGACAGGATTTAATGAAAAACTGTTTTTT. This encodes CASSLTGFNEKLFF.